This T cell receptor beta chain comes out of a study of patients and donors after allogeneic stem cell transplantation. The V gene lost 4 bases and the J gene lost 2 bases, with 1 base spanning the gap. Germline values: CDR1 SNHLY, CDR2 FYNNEI. CDR3 length equals 11 residues. A single record per CDR3 protein comes from TCRdb applying MiXCR to the RT-PCR reads. Counted here are approximately 160,000 distinct CDR3 sequences, around 28% occurring once; the ten biggest clones make up 3.2%. This receptor was taken from a human donor who was either an allogeneic HSCT recipient or a stem cell or donor lymphocyte infusion donor (not recorded which). It is not recorded whose cells these are; they may come from a transplant donor. Sequenced sample: blood, either unsorted or a sorted T cell fraction (not recorded which). V gene TRBV2 combines with J gene TRBJ2-3, with D unclear. The CDR3 bases are TGTGCCAGCAGTGTCACAGATACGCAGTATTTT. It translates to CASSVTDTQYF.